Shown below are 16 T cell receptor beta chains from a single sample sequenced in a study of blood T cell repertoires in COVID-19. Sequencing used immunoSEQ multiplex PCR; TCRdb keeps in-frame clones, though not all of them. Counted here are around 160,000 clones, around 80% occurring once; the ten biggest clones make up roughly 20%. Sequencing input: peripheral blood. These TCRs come from a woman of 80 years or more with acute or convalescent COVID-19.

This chain connects TRBV7-9 to TRBJ1-1; D call uncertain. Germline CDR1 and CDR2: SEHNR and FQNEAQ (reference sequence). This CDR3 contains 13 residues. Trimming shortened V by 3 bases and J by 6 bases, and 11 bases separated the two germline ends. In nucleotides, the CDR3 is TGTGCCAGCAGCTTTTTTACGGTCGCTGAAGCTTTCTTT. It is translated as CASSFFTVAEAFF.

The rearrangement joins TRBV3-1 (or the pseudogene TRBV3-2) to TRBJ1-5; 10 positions agree with TRBD1. Germline-derived CDR1 and CDR2 are LGHDT and YNNKEL (reference sequence). This CDR3 is built from 14 residues. With V trimmed by 2 bases and J by 7 bases, 2 bases remained unmatched. CDR3 DNA: TGTGCCAGCAGCCAACAGACAGGGGGCCAGCCCCAGCATTTT. This gives the protein CASSQQTGGQPQHF.

The chain uses TRBV7-9 and TRBJ2-7, with D perhaps TRBD2 (5 bases). Deletions cut 1 base from V and 0 bases from J, with 19 bases between. The CDR3 has 18 residues. Germline CDR1 and CDR2: SEHNR and FQNEAQ (reference sequence). CDR3 in amino acids: CASSLGTGGGLSSYEQYF. The CDR3 DNA reads as TGTGCCAGCAGCTTAGGGACGGGCGGCGGGCTTTCCTCCTACGAGCAGTACTTC.

The J gene is TRBJ1-5, the V gene TRBV21-1; the table gives TRBD1 as D, unverified against the DNA. TRBV21-1 is marked as a pseudogene. The CDR3 has 16 residues. The CDR3 region is CASSSLGQGCYQPQHF. In nucleotides, the CDR3 is TGTGCCAGCAGCTCTCTAGGGCAGGGATGTTACCAGCCCCAGCATTTT.

This clone has only a few counts. The gene calls are TRBV16 and TRBJ2-2, with D unclear. The length of the CDR3 is 15 residues. Trimming stripped 9 bases from V and 5 bases from J, with 19 bases between. Germline V gives CDR1 KGHSY, CDR2 FQNENV. CDR3 protein: CASRVGHTRTGELFF. The CDR3 DNA is TGTGCCAGTCGAGTGGGCCATACAAGGACCGGGGAGCTGTTTTTT.

The rearrangement joins TRBV27 to TRBJ1-1, with unresolved D. V lost 11 bases and J lost 0, with 10 bases in between. In germline, CDR1 is MNHEY, CDR2 SMNVEV (reference sequence). This CDR3 is 12 amino acids long. CDR3 loop: CASKRMNTEAFF. The CDR3 DNA is TGTGCCTCCAAGAGGATGAACACTGAAGCTTTCTTT.

The chain recombines TRBV6-1 with TRBJ2-1, with 8 nucleotides matching TRBD2. Trimming at V came to 3 bases and at J to 3 bases, leaving 13 bases not matched to a gene. Per the germline V gene, CDR1 is MNHNS and CDR2 is SASEGT. CDR3 length equals 18 residues. The CDR3 loop reads CASSEGGSGGVFYNEQFF. The DNA for the CDR3 is TGTGCCAGCAGTGAGGGAGGGAGCGGGGGAGTTTTCTACAATGAGCAGTTCTTC.

This rearrangement joins TRBV7-9 to TRBJ1-2, with 8 bases that match TRBD1. There are 15 residues in the CDR3. Losses at the gene ends were 3 bases for V and 4 bases for J; bases not matched to a gene: 7. CDR1 and CDR2 from the germline V gene are SEHNR and FQNEAQ (reference sequence). The CDR3 DNA reads as TGTGCCAGCAGCTTCCGACAGGGGAGAATCTATGGCTACACCTTC. It codes for CASSFRQGRIYGYTF. Full variable domain (remainder filled in from reference TRBV7-9 and TRBJ1-2): DTGVSQNPRHKITKRGQNVTFRCDPISEHNRLYWYRQTLGQGPEFLTYFQNEAQLEKSRLLSDRFSAERPKGSFSTLEIQRTEQGDSAMYLCASSFRQGRIYGYTFGSGTRLTVV.

The chain joins TRBV12-3 or TRBV12-4 to TRBJ1-5; no firm D call. The CDR3 extends over 13 amino acids. Trimming removed 3 bases from V and 4 bases from J, with 7 bases in between. The DNA for the CDR3 is TGTGCCAGCAGTTTGGCCTTAAATCAGCCCCAGCATTTT. It yields the protein CASSLALNQPQHF.

The rearrangement links TRBV12-5 to TRBJ2-7; 8 bases are shared with TRBD2. V shed 3 bases and J 3 bases; nucleotides not matched to a gene: 13. This CDR3 comprises 17 residues. Germline CDR1 and CDR2: LGHNT and FRNRAP. This CDR3 is CASGFPGRGADSYEQYF. CDR3 DNA: TGTGCTAGTGGTTTTCCCGGGCGGGGGGCGGATAGCTACGAGCAGTACTTC.

V gene TRBV19 combines with J gene TRBJ1-2; 7 bases line up with TRBD1. CDR3 length: 13 residues. V shed 8 bases and J 0 bases; nucleotides not matched to a gene: 3. Germline V gene data show CDR1 as LNHDA and CDR2 as SQIVND (reference sequence). This chain's CDR3 is CASWDRANYGYTF. As DNA, the CDR3 is TGTGCCAGTTGGGACAGAGCTAACTATGGCTACACCTTC.

The chain couples TRBV19 to TRBJ1-2; 12 bases fit TRBD1. V lost 6 bases to trimming and J lost 7 bases; unmatched junction nucleotides: 9. There are 15 residues in the CDR3. Germline CDR1 is LNHDA and CDR2 is SQIVND (reference sequence). CDR3 bases: TGTGCCAGTAGACTCCGGGACAGGGGGCATGGTGGCTACACCTTC. It specifies CASRLRDRGHGGYTF.

This chain joins TRBV6-6 and TRBJ2-2; 8 positions agree with TRBD2. The CDR3 runs to 16 residues. Germline values: CDR1 MNHNY, CDR2 SVGAGI (reference sequence). V shed 2 bases and J 5 bases; nucleotides not matched to a gene: 7. The CDR3 loop reads CASSYPSGGGTGELFF. For the CDR3, the DNA is TGTGCCAGCAGTTACCCCTCCGGGGGGGGAACCGGGGAGCTGTTTTTT.

In its sample, this clone was seen many times. V is TRBV3-1 (or the pseudogene TRBV3-2) and J is TRBJ1-6; possibly TRBD1 for D (6 bases). Germline CDR1 LGHDT, CDR2 YNNKEL (reference sequence). This CDR3 spans 15 amino acids. V was shortened by 1 base and J by 7 bases, with 11 bases between the two germline ends. The DNA of the CDR3 is TGTGCCAGCAGCCAAGGGGGCAGGGGAAATTCACCCCTCCACTTT. This gives the protein CASSQGGRGNSPLHF.

The gene calls are TRBV30 and TRBJ2-3, with D maybe TRBD2 (7 bases). CDR1 GTSNPN and CDR2 SVGIG come from the germline V gene (reference sequence). V was pared by 5 bases and J by 9 bases, with 21 bases between. The CDR3 is 14 residues long. CDR3 coding DNA: TGTGCCTGGTGCCCCGCGGGGGTGGGGACAACGCAGTATTTT. Translation gives CAWCPAGVGTTQYF.

This clone was picked up a small number of times. This CDR3 is CASSRTGTRGYTF. The CDR3 nucleotides are TGTGCCAGCAGTCGGACAGGCACTAGAGGCTACACCTTC. The V and J genes are TRBV28 and TRBJ1-2; 7 bases align to TRBD1. Germline V gene data show CDR1 as MDHEN and CDR2 as SYDVKM. After removal of 5 bases from V and 8 bases from J, the junction contained 8 bases not matched to a gene. This CDR3 comprises 13 residues.